What follows are 30 T cell receptor beta chains derived from one specimen sequenced in a study of OX40 agonist ivuxolimab in advanced cancers. Receptor amplification or capture employed the immunoSEQ multiplex PCR assay. Not all clones reach the TCRdb copy of this immuneACCESS table, which keeps in-frame sequences only. Checked studies attribute under half of the gap to unresolved V genes and leave the rest unexplained. This sample has roughly 25,000 clones in its table, and 77% of those were observed once. The ten largest make up just over 2% of the sample. This specimen consisted of CD4+ or CD8+ T cells sorted from blood, obtained in a trial of the OX40 agonist ivuxolimab. The receptors here all came from an adult with an advanced solid tumor such as melanoma, head and neck, liver or kidney cancer.

CDR3 nucleotide sequence: TGTGCCTGGACTATAGTGCATCGCTACACCTTC. Translated, it gives CAWTIVHRYTF. The chain joins TRBV30 to TRBJ1-2; D is undetermined. The CDR3 covers 11 residues. Germline assignment: CDR1 GTSNPN and CDR2 SVGIG (reference sequence). V was trimmed by 4 bases and J by 9 bases, leaving 12 bases between them.

CDR3 sequence (DNA): TGTGCCAGCAGCTTATCCAATCTAGCGGACGAAGGAGATACGCAGTATTTT. This translates into CASSLSNLADEGDTQYF. The V call is TRBV7-3, the J call TRBJ2-3, with 7 bases that match TRBD2. V lost 2 bases and J lost 5; bases outside the gene matches: 13. Germline values: CDR1 SGHTA, CDR2 FQGTGA. This CDR3 has 17 residues.

The chain couples TRBV18 to TRBJ2-2; 7 bases map to TRBD1. The CDR3 has 14 residues. The V gene end was trimmed by 5 bases and the J gene end by 5 bases; junction bases not matched to a gene: 5. Germline loops: CDR1 KGHSH, CDR2 LQKENI. The CDR3 region is CASSGRQGTGELFF. The CDR3 region has the DNA TGTGCCAGCTCAGGCCGACAGGGAACCGGGGAGCTGTTTTTT.

The chain combines TRBV19 with TRBJ2-7; maybe TRBD2 (6 bases). Trimming pared 5 bases from V and 2 bases from J, leaving 22 bases between. The CDR3 has 17 amino acids. The V gene's germline CDR1 is LNHDA and CDR2 SQIVND (reference sequence). CDR3 in DNA: TGTGCCAGTAGTTCCTCGATAATGCGGGAACGGCCCTACGAGCAGTACTTC. This sequence encodes CASSSSIMRERPYEQYF.

J is TRBJ2-2 and V is TRBV27; 8 bases fit TRBD2. The CDR3 is 15 residues long. The V gene's germline CDR1 is MNHEY and CDR2 SMNVEV (reference sequence). J was trimmed by 0 bases and V by 5 bases; bases with no gene match: 2. The CDR3 protein is CASSPLAANTGELFF. For the CDR3, the DNA is TGTGCCAGCAGTCCACTAGCGGCGAACACCGGGGAGCTGTTTTTT.

The rearrangement links TRBV6-1 to TRBJ2-3, with TRBD1 as a possible D gene (5 bases). The V end was cut by 1 base, the J end by 6 bases, with 14 bases between. The CDR3 loop spans 15 amino acids. Germline CDR1 MNHNS, CDR2 SASEGT. Here the CDR3 DNA reads TGTGCCAGCAGTGAAGGACCGACTGCAGGGGATACGCAGTATTTT. Amino acid sequence: CASSEGPTAGDTQYF.

This clone was found a few times. The chain combines TRBV30 with TRBJ2-3, with 9 bases matching TRBD1. V gave up 5 bases and J gave up 3 bases; unmatched junction bases: 9. This CDR3 spans 15 amino acids. CDR1 GTSNPN and CDR2 SVGIG come from the germline V gene (reference sequence). The CDR3 region has the DNA TGTGCCTGGGGCCGGACAGGGGTTCTGACAGATACGCAGTATTTT. Amino acids: CAWGRTGVLTDTQYF.

By share, this clone ranks as medium-sized (0.01 to 0.1%). The same CDR3 also results from other DNA sequences found in this sample. The CDR3 here is CASSSQGNTEAFF. For the CDR3, the DNA is TGTGCCAGCAGTTCACAGGGTAACACTGAAGCTTTCTTT. The chain carries TRBV14 and TRBJ1-1; a weak D match, TRBD1 (6 bases). Germline CDR1 SGHDN, CDR2 FVKESK. Trimming took off 6 bases at V and 2 bases at J, with 10 bases between the two ends. This CDR3 region has 13 residues.

The chain is built from TRBV6-4 and TRBJ2-3, with 9 bases fitting TRBD2. Looked up from germline, CDR1 is MRHNA and CDR2 is SNTAGT. The CDR3 consists of 15 residues. V was pared by 0 bases and J by 4 bases, with 2 bases of the junction left unmatched. The CDR3 nucleotides are TGTGCCAGCAGTGACTCGGCGGGGGGGCCAGATACGCAGTATTTT. This translates into CASSDSAGGPDTQYF.

The chain has TRBV9 and TRBJ2-7; TRBD2 is a possible D gene (5 bases). Germline CDR1 is SGDLS and CDR2 is YYNGEE. V dropped 3 bases and J dropped 0 bases, with 16 bases sitting between them. CDR3 size: 16 residues. The CDR3 spells CASSGAERQSSYEQYF. The CDR3 region has the DNA TGTGCCAGCAGCGGAGCGGAGAGGCAGAGCTCCTACGAGCAGTACTTC.

The chain is built from TRBV28 and TRBJ2-7; 16 bases match TRBD2. V gave up 6 bases and J gave up 2 bases; unmatched junction bases: 4. This CDR3 comprises 16 residues. The germline V gene has CDR1 MDHEN and CDR2 SYDVKM. In DNA, the CDR3 is TGTGCCAGCAGACGGGGACTAGCGGGGGGGCCCTACGAGCAGTACTTC. This encodes CASRRGLAGGPYEQYF.

This chain uses TRBV21-1 with TRBJ1-6; the D segment call TRBD1 is taken from the table without a DNA check. TRBV21-1 is assigned pseudogene status. The CDR3 contains 16 residues. The CDR3 is CASFRKGTGFGSPLHF. In nucleotides, the CDR3 is TGTGCCAGCTTCAGGAAGGGGACAGGGTTTGGTTCACCCCTCCACTTT.

The rearrangement uses TRBV7-9 and TRBJ2-3; 10 nucleotides agree with TRBD2. CDR1 SEHNR and CDR2 FQNEAQ come from the germline V gene (reference sequence). The CDR3 has 14 amino acids. V shed 8 bases and J 0 bases; nucleotides not matched to a gene: 2. CDR3 nucleotides: TGTGCCAGCTTAGCGGGAGGTAGCACAGATACGCAGTATTTT. Its protein product is CASLAGGSTDTQYF.

The V call is TRBV5-1, the J call TRBJ2-2; D may correspond to TRBD1 or TRBD2 (5 bases each). The CDR3 has 15 amino acids. The ends were cut back, 1 base at V and 4 bases at J, with 11 bases in the middle. Germline assignment: CDR1 SGHRS and CDR2 YFSETQ. The CDR3 DNA follows: TGCGCCAGCAGCTTGATAGAGGGGATCACCGGGGAGCTGTTTTTT. The encoded protein is CASSLIEGITGELFF.

The chain has TRBV5-1 and TRBJ2-3, with no clear D. Germline V CDR1 and CDR2: SGHRS, YFSETQ. This CDR3 contains 14 residues. The V gene lost 6 bases and the J gene lost 2 bases, with 13 bases spanning the gap. The CDR3 DNA sequence: TGCGCCAGCAAGTGGAGTAAATTCACAGATACGCAGTATTTT. Its protein product is CASKWSKFTDTQYF.

The V gene is TRBV7-3, the J gene TRBJ2-2, with unresolved D. Looked up from germline, CDR1 is SGHTA and CDR2 is FQGTGA. The CDR3 loop spans 13 amino acids. Trimming shortened V by 0 bases and J by 8 bases, and 7 bases separated the two germline ends. The DNA for the CDR3 is TGTGCCAGCAGCTTAACCGGTCCGGGGGAGCTGTTTTTT. It specifies CASSLTGPGELFF.

V and J are TRBV19 and TRBJ2-5; no clear D gene. The CDR3 sequence is 13 residues long. Deletions cut 0 bases from V and 3 bases from J, with 5 bases between. Germline V lookup: CDR1 LNHDA, CDR2 SQIVND (reference sequence). CDR3: CASSIDNKETQYF. The CDR3 DNA is TGTGCCAGTAGTATAGACAATAAAGAGACCCAGTACTTC.

The V gene is TRBV6-5, the J gene TRBJ1-2, with TRBD1 identical over 8 bases. After removal of 0 bases from V and 4 bases from J, the junction contained 7 bases not matched to a gene. This CDR3 region has 16 residues. Per germline, CDR1 MNHEY and CDR2 SVGAGI. This chain's CDR3 is CASSYSAGGASYGYTF. In nucleotides, the CDR3 is TGTGCCAGCAGTTACTCGGCAGGGGGCGCCTCCTATGGCTACACCTTC.

This clone was recorded once. CDR3 DNA: TGCGCCAGCAGCCAAGGTCTAGCGGGAACCTACGAGCAGTACTTC. This translates into CASSQGLAGTYEQYF. V is TRBV4-1 and J is TRBJ2-7; 9 bases agree with TRBD2. Germline loops: CDR1 MGHRA, CDR2 YSYEKL. This CDR3 has 15 residues. The J segment lost 2 bases and the V segment lost 1 base, leaving 3 bases of the junction unmatched.

This chain uses TRBV2 with TRBJ2-1, with D uncertain. The CDR3 totals 15 residues. V dropped 1 base and J dropped 4 bases, with 11 bases sitting between them. Per germline, CDR1 SNHLY and CDR2 FYNNEI. This chain's CDR3 is CASSEGQATYNEQFF. The CDR3 nucleotides are TGTGCCAGCAGTGAAGGTCAGGCGACATACAATGAGCAGTTCTTC.

This chain joins TRBV2 and TRBJ2-5; D is perhaps TRBD2 (6 bases). Germline values: CDR1 SNHLY, CDR2 FYNNEI. The CDR3 loop spans 14 amino acids. Trimming pared 7 bases from V and 4 bases from J, leaving 16 bases between. Here the CDR3 DNA reads TGTGCCAGCACCCTCCTCACGGGGGTAGAGACCCAGTACTTC. Translated: CASTLLTGVETQYF.

The chain joins TRBV28 to TRBJ2-4; TRBD1 is a possible D gene (6 bases). Germline loops: CDR1 MDHEN, CDR2 SYDVKM. Between the trimmed V and J ends, which lost 4 bases and 7 bases, there was a span of 14 bases. The CDR3 spans 14 residues. CDR3 sequence reads: CASSSPGRGNIQYF. CDR3 DNA: TGTGCCAGCAGTTCCCCGGGTAGGGGGAACATTCAGTACTTC.

In its sample, this clone was seen a few times. This chain links TRBV7-2 with TRBJ2-3; D tentatively fits TRBD1 or TRBD2 (6 bases each). Trimming took 1 base from V and 4 from J, leaving 15 bases between them. Germline CDR1 and CDR2: SGHTA and FQGNSA. CDR3 length: 16 amino acids. The CDR3 region has the DNA TGTGCCAGCAGCTTAGGGGCCAGGGGAGGAGCAGATACGCAGTATTTT. Translating gives CASSLGARGGADTQYF. Based on the CDR3 plus reference TRBV7-2 and TRBJ2-3, the full variable domain is GAGVSQSPSNKVTEKGKDVELRCDPISGHTALYWYRQSLGQGLEFLIYFQGNSAPDKSGLPSDRFSAERTGGSVSTLTIQRTQQEDSAVYLCASSLGARGGADTQYFGPGTRLTVL.

The CDR3 is CAWSGGGRPDGRNIQYF. The CDR3 DNA reads as TGTGCCTGGAGTGGGGGGGGCCGACCTGATGGGAGAAACATTCAGTACTTC. V usage is TRBV30 and J usage is TRBJ2-4, with D possibly being TRBD2 (7 bases). The germline gives CDR1 GTSNPN, CDR2 SVGIG (reference sequence). V was shortened by 1 base and J by 6 bases, with 22 bases between the two germline ends. The CDR3 covers 17 residues.

The chain uses TRBV5-1 and TRBJ1-2; D is undetermined. V was clipped by 6 bases and J by 2 bases, with 14 bases between them. This CDR3 has 14 residues. Germline CDR1 and CDR2: SGHRS and YFSETQ. CDR3 sequence (DNA): TGCGCCAGCACCCTCAGTGCGGGGAACTATGGCTACACCTTC. Protein sequence: CASTLSAGNYGYTF.

The chain couples TRBV7-2 to TRBJ1-5; no reliable D call. The CDR3 covers 12 residues. Trimming cost V 2 bases and J 3 bases, with 2 bases left between them. Per the germline V gene, CDR1 is SGHTA and CDR2 is FQGNSA. CDR3 amino acids: CASSLSNQPQHF. CDR3 in DNA: TGTGCCAGCAGCTTATCCAATCAGCCCCAGCATTTT. The whole variable domain, remainder taken from reference TRBV7-2 and TRBJ1-5, is GAGVSQSPSNKVTEKGKDVELRCDPISGHTALYWYRQSLGQGLEFLIYFQGNSAPDKSGLPSDRFSAERTGGSVSTLTIQRTQQEDSAVYLCASSLSNQPQHFGDGTRLSIL.

The CDR3 protein is CASTYGDSGNTIYF. The CDR3 region has the DNA TGTGCCAGCACCTACGGGGACTCTGGAAACACCATATATTTT. This chain uses TRBV6-5 with TRBJ1-3; no clear D. V gave up 7 bases and J gave up 0 bases, with 10 bases separating them. From germline, CDR1 is MNHEY and CDR2 SVGAGI. The CDR3 sequence is 14 residues long.

The V and J genes are TRBV7-2 and TRBJ2-5; 7 bases match TRBD2. Per germline, CDR1 SGHTA and CDR2 FQGNSA. V trimming: 4 bases; J trimming: 7 bases; junction bases outside the gene matches: 12. This CDR3 contains 15 residues. Written as DNA, the CDR3 is TGTGCCAGCAGCTCTTATTTGGAGGCGGGGGTGACCCAGTACTTC. Its protein product is CASSSYLEAGVTQYF.

The chain links TRBV5-4 to TRBJ2-1, with D tentatively TRBD1 (5 bases). The ends were cut back, 0 bases at V and 0 bases at J, with 10 bases in the middle. The V gene's germline CDR1 is SGHNT and CDR2 YYREEE (reference sequence). This CDR3 is built from 16 residues. The CDR3 bases are TGTGCCAGCAGCTTGGAGGGGTCGAGCTCCTACAATGAGCAGTTCTTC. Translating gives CASSLEGSSSYNEQFF.

The rearrangement links TRBV5-1 to TRBJ2-5, with D tentatively TRBD1 (6 bases). The V and J ends lost 0 bases and 5 bases respectively, with 14 bases between them. Germline V gene sequence: CDR1 SGHRS, CDR2 YFSETQ. The CDR3 runs 15 residues. CDR3 bases: TGCGCCAGCAGCTTGGGGGACAACCGGAGGGAGACCCAGTACTTC. The encoded protein is CASSLGDNRRETQYF. Combining the CDR3 with reference TRBV5-1 and TRBJ2-5 gives the whole variable domain KAGVTQTPRYLIKTRGQQVTLSCSPISGHRSVSWYQQTPGQGLQFLFEYFSETQRNKGNFPGRFSGRQFSNSRSEMNVSTLELGDSALYLCASSLGDNRRETQYFGPGTRLLVL.